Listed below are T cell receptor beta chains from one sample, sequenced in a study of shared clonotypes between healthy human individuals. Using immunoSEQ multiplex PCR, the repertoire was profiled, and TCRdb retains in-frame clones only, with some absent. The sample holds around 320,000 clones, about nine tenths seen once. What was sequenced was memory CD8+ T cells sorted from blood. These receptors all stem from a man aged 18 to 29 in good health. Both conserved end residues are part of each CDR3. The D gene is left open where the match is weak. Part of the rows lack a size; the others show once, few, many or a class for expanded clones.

CDR3: CASSLRDQGSQDTQYF
DNA: TGTGCCAGCAGCTTAAGAGACCAGGGCTCCCAGGATACGCAGTATTTT
V: TRBV13
length: 16
J: TRBJ2-3
size: many
D: -

CDR3: CASSQEVGLNTEAFF
DNA: TGCGCCAGCAGCCAAGAGGTGGGGCTGAACACTGAAGCTTTCTTT
V: TRBV4-1
length: 15
J: TRBJ1-1
size: -
D: -

CDR3: CAITVSQGSSYNEQFF
DNA: TGTGCCATCACCGTATCACAGGGAAGCTCCTACAATGAGCAGTTCTTC
V: TRBV10-3
length: 16
J: TRBJ2-1
size: few
D: -

CDR3: CAWSVTGWYGYTF
DNA: TGTGCCTGGAGTGTGACAGGGTGGTATGGCTACACCTTC
V: TRBV30
length: 13
J: TRBJ1-2
size: -
D: TRBD1

CDR3: CASSARQRPPNSPLHF
DNA: TGTGCCAGCAGTGCCAGACAGAGACCACCTAATTCACCCCTCCACTTT
V: TRBV2
length: 16
J: TRBJ1-6
size: -
D: -

CDR3: CASSFGTSYEQYF
DNA: TGTGCCAGCAGCTTTGGGACCTCCTACGAGCAGTACTTC
V: TRBV11-2
length: 13
J: TRBJ2-7
size: -
D: -

CDR3: CASSQDDRGYEQYF
DNA: TGCGCCAGCAGCCAAGATGACAGGGGATACGAGCAGTACTTC
V: TRBV4-3
length: 14
J: TRBJ2-7
size: -
D: TRBD1

CDR3: CASSETGSTDTQYF
DNA: TGCGCCAGCAGTGAAACAGGTAGCACAGATACGCAGTATTTT
V: TRBV10-1
length: 14
J: TRBJ2-3
size: once
D: -

CDR3: CAISEDAYNEQFF
DNA: TGTGCCATCAGTGAGGATGCTTACAATGAGCAGTTCTTC
V: TRBV10-3
length: 13
J: TRBJ2-1
size: -
D: -

CDR3: CASSRKTGVETEAFF
DNA: TGTGCCAGCAGCCGTAAGACAGGGGTGGAGACTGAAGCTTTCTTT
V: TRBV7-9
length: 15
J: TRBJ1-1
size: -
D: TRBD1

CDR3: CASSLAEVPGVLTGELFF
DNA: TGTGCCAGCAGCTTAGCGGAGGTTCCGGGGGTTCTCACCGGGGAGCTGTTTTTT
V: TRBV7-2
length: 18
J: TRBJ2-2
size: -
D: -

CDR3: CASSLGGSNTEAFF
DNA: TGTGCCAGCAGTTTAGGCGGGTCGAACACTGAAGCTTTCTTT
V: TRBV27
length: 14
J: TRBJ1-1
size: -
D: -

CDR3: CASSLYQGPTDTQYF
DNA: TGTGCCAGCAGCTTATATCAGGGGCCCACAGATACGCAGTATTTT
V: TRBV7-9
length: 15
J: TRBJ2-3
size: few
D: -

CDR3: CASSIAQGLAGGPSYEQYF
DNA: TGTGCCAGTAGTATAGCCCAGGGACTAGCGGGAGGACCTTCCTACGAGCAGTACTTC
V: TRBV19
length: 19
J: TRBJ2-7
size: -
D: TRBD2

CDR3: CAISRPGQGALEQNEQFF
DNA: TGTGCCATCAGTCGGCCGGGACAGGGGGCTCTTGAACAGAATGAGCAGTTCTTC
V: TRBV10-3
length: 18
J: TRBJ2-1
size: -
D: TRBD1

CDR3: CASSPVIFRIYEQYF
DNA: TGTGCCAGCAGCCCCGTGATTTTCCGGATCTACGAGCAGTACTTC
V: TRBV27
length: 15
J: TRBJ2-7
size: -
D: -

CDR3: CAISYTGTGVYEQYF
DNA: TGTGCCATCAGTTATACCGGGACAGGGGTCTACGAGCAGTACTTC
V: TRBV10-3
length: 15
J: TRBJ2-7
size: -
D: TRBD1

CDR3: CASRDSNTGELFF
DNA: TGTGCCAGCAGGGACTCCAACACCGGGGAGCTGTTTTTT
V: TRBV7-9
length: 13
J: TRBJ2-2
size: -
D: -

CDR3: CASGRTSGIYEQYF
DNA: TGCGCCAGCGGGAGGACTAGCGGGATTTACGAGCAGTACTTC
V: TRBV5-1
length: 14
J: TRBJ2-7
size: -
D: TRBD2

CDR3: CASSLRADGGTEAFF
DNA: TGTGCCAGCAGCCTAAGGGCGGATGGGGGCACTGAAGCTTTCTTT
V: TRBV7-9
length: 15
J: TRBJ1-1
size: -
D: -

CDR3: CASSHLGSGANVLTF
DNA: TGTGCCAGCAGTCACTTAGGATCTGGGGCCAACGTCCTGACTTTC
V: TRBV27
length: 15
J: TRBJ2-6
size: -
D: -

CDR3: CASSLTWEGTEAFF
DNA: TGTGCCAGCAGCTTGACCTGGGAAGGCACTGAAGCTTTCTTT
V: TRBV5-8
length: 14
J: TRBJ1-1
size: -
D: -

CDR3: CASGLIAGGPYEQYF
DNA: TGTGCTAGTGGTTTGATCGCCGGGGGACCCTACGAGCAGTACTTC
V: TRBV12-5
length: 15
J: TRBJ2-7
size: -
D: -

CDR3: CASSAQGADTDTQYF
DNA: TGTGCCAGCAGCGCCCAGGGGGCGGACACAGATACGCAGTATTTT
V: TRBV9
length: 15
J: TRBJ2-3
size: -
D: TRBD1

CDR3: CASSQDAGAGNTEAFF
DNA: TGCGCCAGCAGCCAAGATGCGGGGGCAGGGAACACTGAAGCTTTCTTT
V: TRBV4-1
length: 16
J: TRBJ1-1
size: -
D: -

CDR3: CASSVGGTDTQYF
DNA: TGTGCCAGCAGCGTCGGGGGCACAGATACGCAGTATTTT
V: TRBV9
length: 13
J: TRBJ2-3
size: -
D: -

CDR3: CASSIGTGGIYEQYF
DNA: TGTGCCAGTAGTATCGGGACAGGGGGTATCTACGAGCAGTACTTC
V: TRBV19
length: 15
J: TRBJ2-7
size: -
D: TRBD1

CDR3: CASSSTAENIQYF
DNA: TGCGCCAGCAGCTCGACAGCGGAAAACATTCAGTACTTC
V: TRBV5-1
length: 13
J: TRBJ2-4
size: -
D: -

CDR3: CAWSLTLADKTKRGRETQYF
DNA: TGTGCCTGGAGTCTAACGTTGGCGGACAAGACTAAGAGGGGGCGAGAGACCCAGTACTTC
V: TRBV30
length: 20
J: TRBJ2-5
size: -
D: TRBD1

CDR3: CSVPVANTGELFF
DNA: TGCAGCGTCCCTGTAGCGAACACCGGGGAGCTGTTTTTT
V: TRBV29-1
length: 13
J: TRBJ2-2
size: -
D: -

CDR3: CASSVALATEAFF
DNA: TGTGCCAGCAGCGTAGCCTTGGCCACTGAAGCTTTCTTT
V: TRBV9
length: 13
J: TRBJ1-1
size: -
D: -

CDR3: CASSHAAMRDRTGELFF
DNA: TGCGCCAGCAGCCACGCCGCTATGCGGGATCGCACCGGGGAGCTGTTTTTT
V: TRBV4-3
length: 17
J: TRBJ2-2
size: -
D: -

CDR3: CASSPIKDYLNYGYTF
DNA: TGTGCCAGCAGCCCTATAAAGGATTACCTTAACTATGGCTACACCTTC
V: TRBV11-2
length: 16
J: TRBJ1-2
size: once
D: -

CDR3: CASSESLGEETQYF
DNA: TGTGCCAGCAGTGAATCCCTGGGGGAAGAGACCCAGTACTTC
V: TRBV6-1
length: 14
J: TRBJ2-5
size: -
D: -

CDR3: CASSWTGNTEAFF
DNA: TGTGCCAGCAGTTGGACAGGGAACACTGAAGCTTTCTTT
V: TRBV27
length: 13
J: TRBJ1-1
size: -
D: TRBD1

CDR3: CASSYSSGGTYEQYF
DNA: TGTGCCAGCAGTTACTCGTCCGGGGGGACCTACGAGCAGTACTTC
V: TRBV6-5
length: 15
J: TRBJ2-7
size: -
D: TRBD2

CDR3: CASSSSSGPQETQYF
DNA: TGTGCCAGCAGCTCTAGTTCCGGGCCGCAAGAGACCCAGTACTTC
V: TRBV13
length: 15
J: TRBJ2-5
size: -
D: -

CDR3: CASSGQGTRGAFF
DNA: TGTGCCAGCAGTGGACAGGGAACCCGGGGAGCTTTCTTT
V: TRBV2
length: 13
J: TRBJ1-1
size: once
D: TRBD1

CDR3: CASSTGKPYGYTF
DNA: TGTGCCAGCAGTACCGGGAAGCCCTATGGCTACACCTTC
V: TRBV6-5
length: 13
J: TRBJ1-2
size: many
D: -

CDR3: CASSSPRDYYGYTF
DNA: TGTGCCAGCAGTTCCCCGCGGGATTACTATGGCTACACCTTC
V: TRBV28
length: 14
J: TRBJ1-2
size: -
D: -

CDR3: CASNRESGTGTYEQYF
DNA: TGTGCCAGCAACCGAGAATCCGGGACAGGAACCTACGAGCAGTACTTC
V: TRBV5-6
length: 16
J: TRBJ2-7
size: -
D: TRBD1

CDR3: CASSLGQGPTYEQYF
DNA: TGTGCCAGCAGCTTGGGACAGGGGCCAACCTACGAGCAGTACTTC
V: TRBV5-5
length: 15
J: TRBJ2-7
size: -
D: TRBD1

CDR3: CASSSTPGQQETQYF
DNA: TGCGCCAGCAGCTCGACGCCGGGACAGCAAGAGACCCAGTACTTC
V: TRBV5-1
length: 15
J: TRBJ2-5
size: -
D: TRBD1

CDR3: CASRTPSGGEETQYF
DNA: TGTGCCAGCAGAACCCCCAGCGGGGGGGAAGAGACCCAGTACTTC
V: TRBV27
length: 15
J: TRBJ2-5
size: -
D: TRBD2

CDR3: CASASGVTYEQYF
DNA: TGTGCCAGCGCTAGCGGGGTGACCTACGAGCAGTACTTC
V: TRBV5-6
length: 13
J: TRBJ2-7
size: -
D: TRBD2

CDR3: CASSLPNGDEQFF
DNA: TGTGCCAGCAGCCTCCCGAATGGGGATGAGCAGTTCTTC
V: TRBV7-9
length: 13
J: TRBJ2-1
size: -
D: -